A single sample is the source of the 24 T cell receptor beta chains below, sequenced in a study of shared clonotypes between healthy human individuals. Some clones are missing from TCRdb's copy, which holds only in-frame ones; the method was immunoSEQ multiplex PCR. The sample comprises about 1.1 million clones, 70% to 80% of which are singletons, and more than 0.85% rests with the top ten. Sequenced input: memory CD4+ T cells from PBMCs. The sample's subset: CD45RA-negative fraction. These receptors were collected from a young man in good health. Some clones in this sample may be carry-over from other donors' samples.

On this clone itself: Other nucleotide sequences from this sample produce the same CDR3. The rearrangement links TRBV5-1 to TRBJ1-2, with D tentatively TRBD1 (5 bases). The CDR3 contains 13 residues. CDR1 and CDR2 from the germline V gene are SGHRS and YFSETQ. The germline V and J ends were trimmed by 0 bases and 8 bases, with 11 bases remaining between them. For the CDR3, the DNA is TGCGCCAGCAGCTTGGGTACGGGGGACGGCTACACCTTC. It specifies CASSLGTGDGYTF.

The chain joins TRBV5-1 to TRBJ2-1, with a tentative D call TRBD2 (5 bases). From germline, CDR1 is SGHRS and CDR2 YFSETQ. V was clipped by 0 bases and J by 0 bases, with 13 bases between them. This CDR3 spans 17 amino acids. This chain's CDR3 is CASSLDKGLSSYNEQFF. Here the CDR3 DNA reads TGCGCCAGCAGCTTGGATAAAGGACTCAGCTCCTACAATGAGCAGTTCTTC.

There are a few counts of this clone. CDR3 sequence (DNA): TGTGCCAGCAGCCTGGGACAGGGGGCTCCAGAGACCCAGTACTTC. Translation gives CASSLGQGAPETQYF. The chain combines TRBV14 with TRBJ2-5, with TRBD1 matching over 12 bases. The CDR3 has 15 residues. Germline assignment: CDR1 SGHDN and CDR2 FVKESK. Trimming took 4 bases from V and 4 from J; bases not matched to a gene: 4. Full variable domain (outside the CDR3, taken from reference TRBV14 and TRBJ2-5): EAGVTQFPSHSVIEKGQTVTLRCDPISGHDNLYWYRRVMGKEIKFLLHFVKESKQDESGMPNNRFLAERTGGTYSTLKVQPAELEDSGVYFCASSLGQGAPETQYFGPGTRLLVL.

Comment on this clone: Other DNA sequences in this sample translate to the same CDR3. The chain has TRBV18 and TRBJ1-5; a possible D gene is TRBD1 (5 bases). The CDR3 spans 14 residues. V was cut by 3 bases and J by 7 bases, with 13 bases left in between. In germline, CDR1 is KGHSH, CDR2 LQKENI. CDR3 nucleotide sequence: TGTGCCAGCTCACCCGGGGCAGGCCCGCAGCCCCAGCATTTT. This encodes CASSPGAGPQPQHF.

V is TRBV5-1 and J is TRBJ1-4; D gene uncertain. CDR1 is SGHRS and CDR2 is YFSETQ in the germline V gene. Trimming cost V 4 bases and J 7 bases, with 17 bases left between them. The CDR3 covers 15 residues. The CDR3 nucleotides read TGCGCCAGCAGCCCTGGTGCCGGGGTGGGTGAAAAACTGTTTTTT. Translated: CASSPGAGVGEKLFF.

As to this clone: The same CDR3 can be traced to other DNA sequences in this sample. The CDR3 DNA is TGCGCCAGCAGCCTAACCGGGACAGCGAACACTGAAGCTTTCTTT. Protein: CASSLTGTANTEAFF. This chain connects TRBV5-1 to TRBJ1-1; 7 bases fit TRBD1. Trimming took 4 bases from V and 1 from J; bases not matched to a gene: 7. The CDR3 is 15 residues long. CDR1 and CDR2 from the germline V gene are SGHRS and YFSETQ.

The CDR3: CAISDGDMDTQYF. For the CDR3, the DNA is TGTGCCATCAGTGACGGGGATATGGATACGCAGTATTTT. The chain links TRBV10-3 to TRBJ2-3, with D possibly being TRBD2 (5 bases). The CDR3 is 13 amino acids. V lost 3 bases, J lost 6 bases, and 10 bases lay in between. CDR1 is ENHRY, CDR2 SYGVKD, per germline.

The CDR3 here is CASSLLAGVPNEQFF. CDR3 sequence (DNA): TGTGCCAGCAGTTTACTAGCGGGAGTGCCTAATGAGCAGTTCTTC. V is TRBV27 and J is TRBJ2-1; 10 positions agree with TRBD2. This CDR3 is built from 15 residues. The germline V gene encodes CDR1 MNHEY and CDR2 SMNVEV (reference sequence). Unmatched junction bases numbered 5, after V lost 2 bases and J lost 7 bases.

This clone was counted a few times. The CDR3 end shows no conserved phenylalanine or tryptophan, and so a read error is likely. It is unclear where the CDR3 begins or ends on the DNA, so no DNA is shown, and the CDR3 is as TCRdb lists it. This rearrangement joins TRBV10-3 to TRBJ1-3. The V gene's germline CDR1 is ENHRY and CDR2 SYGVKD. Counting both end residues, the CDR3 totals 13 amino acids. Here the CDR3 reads CAISEALRAGTPL.

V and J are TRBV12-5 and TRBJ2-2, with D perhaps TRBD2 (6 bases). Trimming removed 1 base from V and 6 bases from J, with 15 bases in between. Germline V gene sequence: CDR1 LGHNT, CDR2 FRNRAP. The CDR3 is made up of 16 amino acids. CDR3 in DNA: TGTGCTAGTGGTTTGGGGGGACTCCAACGCCCCGGGGAGCTGTTTTTT. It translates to CASGLGGLQRPGELFF.

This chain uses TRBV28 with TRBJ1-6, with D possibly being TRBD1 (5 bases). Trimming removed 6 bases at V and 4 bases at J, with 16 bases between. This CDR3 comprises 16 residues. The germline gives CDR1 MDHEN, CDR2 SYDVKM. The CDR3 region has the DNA TGTGCCAGCAGATCCGGGACTAGGAGGTATAATTCACCCCTCCACTTT. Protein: CASRSGTRRYNSPLHF.

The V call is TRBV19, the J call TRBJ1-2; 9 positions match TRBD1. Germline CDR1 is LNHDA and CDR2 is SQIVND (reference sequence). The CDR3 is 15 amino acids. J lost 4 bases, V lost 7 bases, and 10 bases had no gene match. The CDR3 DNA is TGTGCCAGTAACCCCCGGGACAGGGTCCTCTATGGCTACACCTTC. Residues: CASNPRDRVLYGYTF.

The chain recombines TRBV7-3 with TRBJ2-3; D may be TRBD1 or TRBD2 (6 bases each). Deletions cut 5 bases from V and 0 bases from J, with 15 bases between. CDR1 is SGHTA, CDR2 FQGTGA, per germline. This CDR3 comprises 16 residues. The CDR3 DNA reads TGTGCCAGCAGCAGATCAACAGGGACTAGCACAGATACGCAGTATTTT. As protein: CASSRSTGTSTDTQYF.

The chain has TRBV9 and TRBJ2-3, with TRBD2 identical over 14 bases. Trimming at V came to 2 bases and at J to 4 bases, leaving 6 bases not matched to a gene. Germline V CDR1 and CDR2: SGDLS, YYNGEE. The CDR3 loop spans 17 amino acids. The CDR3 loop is CASSVGLAGDSADTQYF. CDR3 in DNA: TGTGCCAGCAGCGTGGGACTAGCGGGAGATTCGGCAGATACGCAGTATTTT.

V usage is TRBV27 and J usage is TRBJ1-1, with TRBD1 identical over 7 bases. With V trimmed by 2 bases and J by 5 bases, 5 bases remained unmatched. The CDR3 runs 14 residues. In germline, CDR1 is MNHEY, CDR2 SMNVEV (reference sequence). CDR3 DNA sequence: TGTGCCAGCAGTTTAAAACAGGGGATAACTGAAGCTTTCTTT. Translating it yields CASSLKQGITEAFF.

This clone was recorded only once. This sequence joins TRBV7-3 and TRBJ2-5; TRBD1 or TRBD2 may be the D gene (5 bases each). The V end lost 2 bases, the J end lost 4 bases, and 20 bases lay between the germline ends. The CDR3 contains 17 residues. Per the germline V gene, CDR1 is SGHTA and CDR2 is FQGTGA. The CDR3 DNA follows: TGTGCCAGCAGCTTAGGGTGGGGTGGGGGTCTAGGAGAGACCCAGTACTTC. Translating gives CASSLGWGGGLGETQYF.

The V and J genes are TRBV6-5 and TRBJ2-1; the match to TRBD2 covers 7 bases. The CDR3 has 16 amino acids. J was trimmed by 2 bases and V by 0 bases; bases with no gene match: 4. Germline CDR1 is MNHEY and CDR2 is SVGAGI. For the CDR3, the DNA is TGTGCCAGCAGTTACTCTTTTCTAGCGGCCTACAATGAGCAGTTCTTC. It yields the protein CASSYSFLAAYNEQFF.

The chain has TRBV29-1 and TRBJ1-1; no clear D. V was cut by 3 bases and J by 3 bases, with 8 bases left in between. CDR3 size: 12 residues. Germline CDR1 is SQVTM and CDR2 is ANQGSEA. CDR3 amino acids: CSVEMRDTEAFF. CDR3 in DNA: TGCAGCGTTGAGATGAGGGACACTGAAGCTTTCTTT. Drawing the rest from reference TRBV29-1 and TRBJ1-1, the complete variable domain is SAVISQKPSRDICQRGTSLTIQCQVDSQVTMMFWYRQQPGQSLTLIATANQGSEATYESGFVIDKFPISRPNLTFSTLTVSNMSPEDSSIYLCSVEMRDTEAFFGQGTRLTVV.

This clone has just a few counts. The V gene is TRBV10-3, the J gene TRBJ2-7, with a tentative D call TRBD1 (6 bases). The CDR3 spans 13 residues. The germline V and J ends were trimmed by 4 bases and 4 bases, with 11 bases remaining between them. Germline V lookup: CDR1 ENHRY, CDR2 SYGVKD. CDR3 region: CAISVGQTYEQYF. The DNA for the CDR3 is TGTGCCATCAGTGTAGGACAGACATACGAGCAGTACTTC.

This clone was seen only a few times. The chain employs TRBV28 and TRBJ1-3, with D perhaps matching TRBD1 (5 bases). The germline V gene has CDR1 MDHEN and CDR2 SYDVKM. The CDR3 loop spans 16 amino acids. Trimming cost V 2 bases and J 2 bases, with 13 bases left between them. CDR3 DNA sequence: TGTGCCAGCAGTTTACTACAGGTTAACGCTGGAAACACCATATATTTT. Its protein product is CASSLLQVNAGNTIYF. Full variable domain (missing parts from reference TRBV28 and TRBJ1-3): DVKVTQSSRYLVKRTGEKVFLECVQDMDHENMFWYRQDPGLGLRLIYFSYDVKMKEKGDIPEGYSVSREKKERFSLILESASTNQTSMYLCASSLLQVNAGNTIYFGEGSWLTVV.

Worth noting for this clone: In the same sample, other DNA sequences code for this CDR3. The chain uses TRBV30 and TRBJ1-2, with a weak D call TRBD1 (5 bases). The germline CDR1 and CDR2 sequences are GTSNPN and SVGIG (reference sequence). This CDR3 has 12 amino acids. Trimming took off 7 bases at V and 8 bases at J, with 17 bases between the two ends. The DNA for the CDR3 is TGTGCCTCCCCGGGCCAGGGCTACGGCTACACCTTC. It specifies CASPGQGYGYTF. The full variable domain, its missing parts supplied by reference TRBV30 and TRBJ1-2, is SQTIHQWPATLVQPVGSPLSLECTVEGTSNPNLYWYRQAAGRGLQLLFYSVGIGQISSEVPQNLSASRPQDRQFILSSKKLLLSDSGFYLCASPGQGYGYTFGSGTRLTVV.

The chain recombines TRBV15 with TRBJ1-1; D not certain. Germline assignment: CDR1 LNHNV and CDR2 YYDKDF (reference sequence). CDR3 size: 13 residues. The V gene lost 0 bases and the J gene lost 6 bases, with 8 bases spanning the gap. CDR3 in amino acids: CATSRDPHAEAFF. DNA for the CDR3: TGTGCCACCAGCAGAGATCCTCATGCTGAAGCTTTCTTT.

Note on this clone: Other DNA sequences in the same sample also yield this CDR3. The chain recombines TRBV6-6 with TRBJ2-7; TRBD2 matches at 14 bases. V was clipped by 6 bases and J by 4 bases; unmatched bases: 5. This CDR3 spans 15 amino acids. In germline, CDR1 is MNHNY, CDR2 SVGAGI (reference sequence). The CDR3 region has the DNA TGTGCCAGCAGACTCGGGACTAGCGGGAGTTACGAGCAGTACTTC. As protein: CASRLGTSGSYEQYF.

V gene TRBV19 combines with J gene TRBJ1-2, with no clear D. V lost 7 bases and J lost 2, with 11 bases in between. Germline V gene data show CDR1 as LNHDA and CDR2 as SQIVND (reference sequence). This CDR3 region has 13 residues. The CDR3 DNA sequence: TGTGCCAGTATAGGGAGGGAGAACTATGGCTACACCTTC. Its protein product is CASIGRENYGYTF.